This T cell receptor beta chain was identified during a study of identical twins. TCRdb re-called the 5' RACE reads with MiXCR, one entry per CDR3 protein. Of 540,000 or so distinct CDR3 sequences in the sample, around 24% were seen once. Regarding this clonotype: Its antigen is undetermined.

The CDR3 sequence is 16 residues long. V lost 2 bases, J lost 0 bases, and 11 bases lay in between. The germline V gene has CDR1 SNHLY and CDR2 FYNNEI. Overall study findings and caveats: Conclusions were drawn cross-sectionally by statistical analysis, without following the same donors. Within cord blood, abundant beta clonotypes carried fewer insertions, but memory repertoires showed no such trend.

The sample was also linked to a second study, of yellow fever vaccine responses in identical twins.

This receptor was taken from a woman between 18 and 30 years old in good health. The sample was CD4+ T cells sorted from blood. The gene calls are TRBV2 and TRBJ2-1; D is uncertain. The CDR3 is CASSEPLSSSYNEQFF. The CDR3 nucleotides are TGTGCCAGCAGTGAACCACTGAGCAGCTCCTACAATGAGCAGTTCTTC.